The T cell receptor beta chain under discussion was sequenced for a study of blood T cell repertoires in COVID-19 (dated by TCRdb to 2020 to 2022). Describing the broader study: Samples covering the acute and convalescent phases of COVID-19 were provided by collaborators in the United States, Italy and Spain. The material from the prospective study consisted of cDNA or gDNA derived from T cells, B-cell-depleted T cells, or PBMCs. Deeply sampled blood TCRbeta repertoires from subjects exposed to, actively infected with, or recovered from COVID-19 were included in the dataset. The repertoires were released in a freely available public database intended as a resource for research on the immune response to SARS-CoV-2. The samples were drawn from the first 160 participants of the ongoing ImmuneRACE study and from 1,200 or so subjects provided by 6 global collaborators. The sample metadata nearly always contained a de-identified subject ID, COVID-19 status, age in years and sex. Where HLA class I and class II types were available, the types were taken from metadata supplied by the sample provider, not from assay-based typing. The paper's findings and limits, for the study overall: The amount of clinical and demographic metadata varied by source and participant and was provided uncurated.

Enrolling through a virtual design, the prospective study's participants ranged in age from about 18 to 100 years and lived across about two dozen United States geographic areas. Cohort assignment in the prospective study relied on participant-reported clinical history from a screening survey and a study questionnaire. Exposed participants had been in contact with someone with a PCR-confirmed or clinician-diagnosed COVID-19 case within 2 weeks of study entry. In the prospective study, whole blood, serum and a nasopharyngeal or oropharyngeal swab were collected from each participant by mobile phlebotomists. Prospective study participants could optionally give additional blood draws and questionnaires over an approximately two-month period. Blood samples from the prospective study were shipped frozen or at room temperature prior to DNA extraction. The immunoSEQ Assay, a bias-controlled multiplex PCR, was used to amplify TCRbeta CDR3 regions from genomic DNA. The original pipeline was this. Nucleated cell counts per sample were estimated from amplification of reference gene primers within the assay. To quantify the absolute abundance of each unique TCRbeta CDR3 rearrangement, sequence reads were collapsed and filtered. For each sample, productive Simpson clonality was calculated by taking the square root of Simpson's diversity index across productive rearrangements. This is the immuneACCESS table as TCRdb keeps it, with only in-frame sequences that have V and J called. A part of the clones is gone; compared with another copy, unresolved V genes explain less than half, and the rest is unexplained. Clonal size and the V and J genes are those of that table, whereas D and trimming came from the DNA. The table for this sample lists approximately 300,000 clones; 85% to 95% of them were counted only once. Around 4.2% of the sample rests with the top ten.

The CDR3 runs 15 amino acids, cysteine and phenylalanine included. Kept here is only the CDR3 DNA, which spans 45 bases and is read in frame from base 1. Based on the germline V gene, the CDR1 and CDR2 sequences are SGHTA and FQGNSA. V trim: 4 bases; J trim: 4 bases; unmatched bases: 9. For this clone: It has no known antigen specificity. No much larger clone is present one base from it, and per-base qualities are unavailable.

This clonotype was sampled from a woman younger than 45 who had been exposed to COVID-19. The chain is made from TRBV7-2 and TRBJ2-5; 7 junctional bases match TRBD1. The sample was PBMCs or T cells enriched from blood (not recorded which). The DNA sequence reads TGTGCCAGCAGCTCGTACGACAGGGTGGGAGAGACCCAGTACTTC. Its amino acids are CASSSYDRVGETQYF.